This passage covers 27 T cell receptor beta chains from one sample sequenced in a study of OX40 agonist ivuxolimab in advanced cancers. This table comes from immunoSEQ multiplex PCR, and its TCRdb copy is limited to in-frame clones, with some not included. Here the sample spans fewer than 55,000 clones, 80% to 90% being singletons. Source: CD4+ or CD8+ T cells sorted from blood, taken in a trial of the OX40 agonist ivuxolimab. The receptors here all came from an adult with an advanced solid tumor such as melanoma, head and neck, liver or kidney cancer.

V and J are TRBV4-1 and TRBJ2-3, with 9 bases fitting TRBD2. Germline V gives CDR1 MGHRA, CDR2 YSYEKL. CDR3 length equals 17 residues. V lost 5 bases, J lost 7 bases, and 16 bases stayed unmatched. CDR3 sequence (DNA): TGCGCCAGCAGCACCCCCGGCCGAGCGGGGGGTTCAAATACGCAGTATTTT. This translates into CASSTPGRAGGSNTQYF.

The chain carries TRBV5-1 and TRBJ1-1; D unclear. Looked up from germline, CDR1 is SGHRS and CDR2 is YFSETQ. There are 14 residues in the CDR3. V lost 3 bases to trimming and J lost 0 bases, with 9 bases between them. CDR3: CASSSHRLNTEAFF. Written as DNA, the CDR3 is TGCGCCAGCAGCTCACACCGTCTGAACACTGAAGCTTTCTTT.

This clone was seen more than once but under ten times. J is TRBJ1-2 and V is TRBV27; 8 bases agree with TRBD1. CDR3 size: 12 residues. Germline V gene lookup returns CDR1 MNHEY and CDR2 SMNVEV (reference sequence). V dropped 6 bases and J dropped 7; count of bases not matched to a gene: 4. CDR3: CASRSDRAGYTF. As DNA, the CDR3 is TGTGCCAGCAGATCGGACAGGGCTGGCTACACCTTC.

This chain joins TRBV7-3 and TRBJ1-4; no reliable D call. The CDR3 sequence is 14 residues long. The V end lost 3 bases, the J end lost 5 bases, and 10 bases lay between the germline ends. The V gene's germline CDR1 is SGHTA and CDR2 FQGTGA. The CDR3 protein is CASSLGSYNEKLFF. The DNA of the CDR3 is TGTGCCAGCAGCTTGGGGAGCTACAATGAAAAACTGTTTTTT.

The rearrangement joins TRBV7-2 to TRBJ2-2; the D gene is possibly TRBD2 (5 bases). Trimming cost V 1 base and J 4 bases, with 16 bases left between them. The CDR3 is made up of 17 amino acids. Germline values: CDR1 SGHTA, CDR2 FQGNSA. The CDR3 sequence is CASSLGAGSPATGELFF. The DNA for the CDR3 is TGTGCCAGCAGCTTAGGGGCGGGCTCCCCGGCCACCGGGGAGCTGTTTTTT.

The gene calls are TRBV6-1 and TRBJ2-7; 11 bases map to TRBD1. Germline V CDR1 and CDR2: MNHNS, SASEGT. The CDR3 runs 15 residues. Trimming removed 6 bases from V and 3 bases from J; junction bases left unmatched: 7. The CDR3: CASREDRGLGYEQYF. CDR3 DNA: TGTGCCAGCAGGGAGGACAGGGGGCTCGGCTACGAGCAGTACTTC.

The chain joins TRBV6-5 to TRBJ1-1; 8 bases match TRBD1. The germline V gene has CDR1 MNHEY and CDR2 SVGAGI. This CDR3 is built from 13 residues. V trimming: 7 bases; J trimming: 7 bases; junction bases outside the gene matches: 8. CDR3 region: CASTRTGTGEAFF. In DNA, the CDR3 is TGTGCCAGCACCCGGACGGGGACAGGTGAAGCTTTCTTT.

The table lists this clone with a few counts. In nucleotides, the CDR3 is TGTGCCAGCAGCCAAGATGGGGTCCAGCCCCAGCATTTT. As protein: CASSQDGVQPQHF. This chain joins TRBV4-2 and TRBJ1-5, with D uncertain. The CDR3 covers 13 residues. Germline lookup yields CDR1 LGHNA and CDR2 YNFKEQ. V lost 0 bases, J lost 7 bases, and 7 bases lay in between.

V usage is TRBV5-1 and J usage is TRBJ1-3; D call uncertain. V lost 3 bases and J 0 bases, leaving 16 bases between the germline ends. CDR1 and CDR2 from the germline V gene are SGHRS and YFSETQ. This CDR3 has 17 residues. This CDR3 reads CASSYHATSSSGNTIYF. CDR3 DNA: TGCGCCAGCAGCTATCACGCTACATCCTCCTCTGGAAACACCATATATTTT.

The CDR3, as DNA: TGTGCCAGCTTGACAGGGGGAATGATGGTTGGAAACACCATATATTTT. Its protein is CASLTGGMMVGNTIYF. The rearrangement joins TRBV2 to TRBJ1-3, with 9 bases that match TRBD1. The CDR3 contains 16 residues. Trimming removed 8 bases from V and 3 bases from J; junction bases left unmatched: 11. Germline V lookup: CDR1 SNHLY, CDR2 FYNNEI.

The J gene is TRBJ2-1, the V gene TRBV13; 9 nucleotides match TRBD2. The CDR3 runs to 18 residues. Germline V gene lookup returns CDR1 PRHDT and CDR2 FYEKMQ (reference sequence). V was clipped by 2 bases and J by 5 bases; unmatched bases: 13. The CDR3 DNA sequence: TGTGCCAGCAGCTTACCCCTTCGTGAGCGGGGGGTTAACAATGAGCAGTTCTTC. Protein: CASSLPLRERGVNNEQFF.

This clone was found a few times. The CDR3 loop is CASSVGQGQKAFF. CDR3 nucleotide sequence: TGCGCCAGCAGTGTTGGACAGGGACAGAAAGCTTTCTTT. The gene calls are TRBV10-1 and TRBJ1-1; 8 nucleotides match TRBD1. Germline trimming cut 4 bases from V and 9 bases from J; bases unmatched to any gene: 7. The CDR3 is made up of 13 amino acids. Germline V CDR1 and CDR2: WNHNN, SYGVQD (reference sequence).

There are a few counts of this clone. J is TRBJ1-5 and V is TRBV6-1; no reliable D call. In germline, CDR1 is MNHNS, CDR2 SASEGT. The CDR3 is 14 residues long. V shed 1 base and J shed 5 bases, with 9 bases lying between them. CDR3 residues: CASSEGFSDQPQHF. The CDR3 bases are TGTGCCAGCAGTGAAGGGTTCAGTGATCAGCCCCAGCATTTT.

The chain combines TRBV2 with TRBJ2-1; a weak D match, TRBD2 (6 bases). The CDR3 runs to 15 residues. Germline CDR1 and CDR2: SNHLY and FYNNEI. The V gene lost 3 bases and the J gene lost 6 bases, with 15 bases spanning the gap. The CDR3 sequence is CASSEEGWAGNEQFF. In nucleotides, the CDR3 is TGTGCCAGCAGTGAGGAGGGGTGGGCTGGCAATGAGCAGTTCTTC.

This clone was counted only a few times. This rearrangement joins TRBV18 to TRBJ2-3; TRBD2 aligns across 7 bases. The J segment lost 2 bases and the V segment lost 1 base, leaving 3 bases of the junction unmatched. CDR3 length: 15 amino acids. Germline V gene lookup returns CDR1 KGHSH and CDR2 LQKENI. The CDR3 is CASSPLAGPTDTQYF. The CDR3 DNA reads TGTGCCAGCTCACCACTAGCGGGCCCCACAGATACGCAGTATTTT.

This clone came up a few times. The chain joins TRBV11-3 to TRBJ1-6; D is unresolved. Between the trimmed V and J ends, which lost 0 bases and 7 bases, there was a span of 19 bases. This CDR3 comprises 18 residues. Germline CDR1 and CDR2: SGHNT and YENEEA. This CDR3 reads CASSLDPRTGSENSPLHF. The DNA of the CDR3 is TGTGCCAGCAGCTTAGATCCCAGGACGGGATCCGAGAATTCACCCCTCCACTTT. Full variable domain (missing parts from reference TRBV11-3 and TRBJ1-6): EAGVVQSPRYKIIEKKQPVAFWCNPISGHNTLYWYLQNLGQGPELLIRYENEEAVDDSQLPKDRFSAERLKGVDSTLKIQPAELGDSAVYLCASSLDPRTGSENSPLHFGNGTRLTVT.

CDR3 region: CASSLVGLSYEQYF. The CDR3 DNA sequence: TGTGCCAGCAGCTTGGTTGGGCTTTCCTACGAGCAGTACTTC. The rearrangement uses TRBV5-5 and TRBJ2-7; D is ambiguous. V was pared by 0 bases and J by 1 base, with 8 bases between. The CDR3 is 14 amino acids. Germline values: CDR1 SGHKS, CDR2 YYEKEE (reference sequence).

The rearrangement links TRBV14 to TRBJ2-1; D gene uncertain. The CDR3 length is 15 residues. The V gene's germline CDR1 is SGHDN and CDR2 FVKESK. V was trimmed by 0 bases and J by 9 bases, leaving 15 bases between them. Written as DNA, the CDR3 is TGTGCCAGCAGCCAAGATAGGGTGCCGGGTACTGAGCAGTTCTTC. Translated, it gives CASSQDRVPGTEQFF. Based on the CDR3 plus reference TRBV14 and TRBJ2-1, the full variable domain is EAGVTQFPSHSVIEKGQTVTLRCDPISGHDNLYWYRRVMGKEIKFLLHFVKESKQDESGMPNNRFLAERTGGTYSTLKVQPAELEDSGVYFCASSQDRVPGTEQFFGPGTRLTVL.

In its sample, this clone was seen once. This sequence joins TRBV5-6 and TRBJ2-3; D is perhaps TRBD2 (6 bases). With 4 bases removed from V and 6 bases from J, the gap between germline ends came to 18 bases. Germline V CDR1 and CDR2: SGHDT, YYEEEE. The CDR3 extends over 15 amino acids. CDR3 residues: CASSPPGLGVDTQYF. The DNA for the CDR3 is TGTGCCAGCAGCCCACCGGGACTGGGCGTTGATACGCAGTATTTT.

This chain connects TRBV29-1 to TRBJ2-5; the match to TRBD1 covers 7 bases. This CDR3 has 14 amino acids. Trimming at V came to 7 bases and at J to 5 bases, leaving 13 bases not matched to a gene. In germline, CDR1 is SQVTM, CDR2 ANQGSEA. Here the CDR3 reads CSAAQGWVGETQYF. The CDR3 coding sequence is TGCAGCGCGGCACAGGGGTGGGTCGGGGAGACCCAGTACTTC.

For this clone: This specimen includes other DNA sequences encoding the same CDR3. The genes are TRBV5-1 and TRBJ1-1, with D maybe TRBD1 (6 bases). With 0 bases removed from V and 1 base from J, the gap between germline ends came to 10 bases. Germline lookup yields CDR1 SGHRS and CDR2 YFSETQ. The CDR3 is 15 residues long. The CDR3 loop is CASSLDPGENTEAFF. Here the CDR3 DNA reads TGCGCCAGCAGCTTGGATCCAGGGGAGAACACTGAAGCTTTCTTT.

In this sample, this clone turned up a few times. Here the CDR3 reads CASSIPSGTGGKKPQHF. The CDR3 DNA is TGTGCCAGTAGTATCCCCTCTGGGACAGGGGGAAAGAAGCCCCAGCATTTT. This chain links TRBV19 with TRBJ1-5; 11 bases fit TRBD1. Unmatched junction bases numbered 12, after V lost 3 bases and J lost 8 bases. The CDR3 contains 17 residues. In germline, CDR1 is LNHDA, CDR2 SQIVND (reference sequence).

This clone was detected a few times. The chain uses TRBV6-6 and TRBJ1-2, with 7 bases fitting TRBD1. Germline V lookup: CDR1 MNHNY, CDR2 SVGAGI (reference sequence). Losses at the gene ends were 6 bases for V and 2 bases for J; bases not matched to a gene: 3. The CDR3 loop spans 13 amino acids. CDR3 DNA: TGTGCCAGCAGAATGACAGGGAACTATGGCTACACCTTC. Its protein product is CASRMTGNYGYTF.

The chain has TRBV6-6 and TRBJ2-7; D is ambiguous. The length of the CDR3 is 14 residues. Germline V gene lookup returns CDR1 MNHNY and CDR2 SVGAGI (reference sequence). The V end was cut by 0 bases, the J end by 6 bases, with 12 bases between. DNA of the CDR3: TGTGCCAGCAGTTACTCCCCGACAAAAGGCGAGCAGTACTTC. The encoded protein is CASSYSPTKGEQYF.

The sample holds one count of this clone. The genes are TRBV5-4 and TRBJ2-5; D is unresolved. The germline V gene encodes CDR1 SGHNT and CDR2 YYREEE (reference sequence). Trimming left V 1 base short and J 2 bases short, with 3 bases between. CDR3 length: 12 amino acids. The CDR3 nucleotides are TGTGCCAGCAGCTTGTGGCAAGAGACCCAGTACTTC. Its protein is CASSLWQETQYF.

This clone was seen once. The CDR3 loop is CASSARGANTDTQYF. For the CDR3, the DNA is TGCGCCAGCTCTGCGCGAGGGGCCAACACAGATACGCAGTATTTT. The chain combines TRBV5-1 with TRBJ2-3; perhaps D is TRBD1 or TRBD2 (5 bases each). The V gene's germline CDR1 is SGHRS and CDR2 YFSETQ. V gave up 7 bases and J gave up 2 bases, with 17 bases separating them. The CDR3 has 15 amino acids.

This chain uses TRBV7-9 with TRBJ2-3; D gene ambiguous. CDR3 size: 16 residues. Germline values: CDR1 SEHNR, CDR2 FQNEAQ (reference sequence). Trimming left V 0 bases short and J 2 bases short, with 12 bases between. CDR3 protein: CASSLAVAEITDTQYF. The DNA of the CDR3 is TGTGCCAGCAGCTTAGCGGTTGCGGAGATCACAGATACGCAGTATTTT. Full variable domain (remainder filled in from reference TRBV7-9 and TRBJ2-3): DTGVSQNPRHKITKRGQNVTFRCDPISEHNRLYWYRQTLGQGPEFLTYFQNEAQLEKSRLLSDRFSAERPKGSFSTLEIQRTEQGDSAMYLCASSLAVAEITDTQYFGPGTRLTVL.